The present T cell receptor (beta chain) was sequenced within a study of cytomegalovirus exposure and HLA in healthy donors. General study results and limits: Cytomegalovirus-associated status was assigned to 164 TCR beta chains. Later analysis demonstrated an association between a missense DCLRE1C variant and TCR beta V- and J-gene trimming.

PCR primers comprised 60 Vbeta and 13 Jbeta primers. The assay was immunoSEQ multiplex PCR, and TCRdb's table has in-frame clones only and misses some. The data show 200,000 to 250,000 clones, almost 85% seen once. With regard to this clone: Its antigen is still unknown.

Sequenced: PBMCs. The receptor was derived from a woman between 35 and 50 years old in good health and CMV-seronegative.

The CDR3 loop is CASSFRRGGGSGANVLTF. The CDR3 nucleotides are TGTGCCAGCAGTTTCAGGAGGGGGGGCGGCTCTGGGGCCAACGTCCTGACTTTC. The chain joins TRBV27 to TRBJ2-6; a weak D match, TRBD2 (7 bases). The germline gives CDR1 MNHEY, CDR2 SMNVEV (reference sequence). The CDR3 consists of 18 residues. V was pared by 3 bases and J by 0 bases, with 15 bases between.